This TCR beta chain is drawn from a study of T cell changes during pregnancy in multiple sclerosis. The table came from immunoSEQ multiplex PCR; TCRdb's copy has only in-frame clones and leaves some out. The sample has about 38,000 clones, around 92% seen once. V was pared by 3 bases and J by 4 bases, with 5 bases of the junction left unmatched. Germline lookup yields CDR1 MDHEN and CDR2 SYDVKM. CDR3 length: 16 amino acids. The genes are TRBV28 and TRBJ2-2, with TRBD1 identical over 10 bases. This clonotype was obtained from a female donor with multiple sclerosis, enrolled in a pregnancy study. Sequenced here: CD8+ T cells from peripheral blood mononuclear cells, sampled after pregnancy. CDR3 protein: CASSFPGQGPTGELFF. The CDR3 coding sequence is TGTGCCAGCAGTTTCCCGGGACAGGGGCCCACCGGGGAGCTGTTTTTT.